These T cell receptor beta chains were read from a single sample in a study of T cells after yellow fever vaccination. TCRdb reprocessed the 5' RACE reads with MiXCR, giving one entry per CDR3 protein. This table holds about 320,000 distinct CDR3 sequences, about 11% found once. The sequences come from CD4+ T cells sorted from PBMCs, collected 45 days after the yellow fever booster vaccination. Receptors were obtained from a young man who received the YFV17D yellow fever vaccine. Both conserved end residues are part of each CDR3. D genes are given only for firm matches. Clone size, where shown, is once, few, many, or a class for clones that have expanded.

>14|NA|few|TRBJ2-5|TRBV2
TGTGCCAGCTCCCGGGACGGCTCCCAAGAGACCCAGTACTTC
CASSRDGSQETQYF
>16|NA|few|TRBJ2-1|TRBV12-3/TRBV12-4
TGTGCCAGCAGTGTTTGGAGGCGGGGGCACCCCAATGAGCAGTTCTTC
CASSVWRRGHPNEQFF
>13|TRBD1|NA|TRBJ1-2|TRBV12-3/TRBV12-4
TGTGCCAGCAGCGGACAGGGAGAATCGGGCTACACCTTC
CASSGQGESGYTF
>14|NA|few|TRBJ2-1|TRBV20-1
TGCAGTGCTAGATGGTCAGGACCTTACAATGAGCAGTTCTTC
CSARWSGPYNEQFF
>13|NA|NA|TRBJ1-5|TRBV20-1
TGCAGTGCAGGAGCTGCGGGCAATCAGCCCCAGCATTTT
CSAGAAGNQPQHF
>14|NA|NA|TRBJ2-2|TRBV6-1
TGTGCCAGCAGTGAAACCAGGGAAACCGGGGAGCTGTTTTTT
CASSETRETGELFF
>15|NA|many|TRBJ2-2|TRBV7-2
TGTGCCAGCAGCCCGGGGGGCCCGGGTACCGGGGAGCTGTTTTTT
CASSPGGPGTGELFF
>17|TRBD1|few|TRBJ2-3|TRBV29-1
TGCAGCACGGACCGGGACAGCGTGTACTCATTCACAGATACGCAGTATTTT
CSTDRDSVYSFTDTQYF
>11|NA|NA|TRBJ2-5|TRBV6-5
TGTGCCAGCAGTTACTTCCAGACCCAGTACTTC
CASSYFQTQYF
>13|NA|few|TRBJ2-3|TRBV9
TGTGCCAGCAGCGTAGCCTATAAGGATACGCAGTATTTT
CASSVAYKDTQYF
>15|NA|NA|TRBJ2-1|TRBV4-1
TGCGCCAGCAGCCAAGCGGGATCTGGCGGCGATGAGCAGTTCTTC
CASSQAGSGGDEQFF
>13|NA|NA|TRBJ1-4|TRBV5-1
TGCGCCAGCAGCCAGGAAACCCCAGAAAAACTGTTTTTT
CASSQETPEKLFF
>13|NA|many|TRBJ2-6|TRBV6-2/TRBV6-3
TGTGCCAGCAAGCGCTCTGGGGCCAACGTCCTGACTTTC
CASKRSGANVLTF
>13|NA|few|TRBJ1-5|TRBV6-2/TRBV6-3
TGTGCCAGCACTGGGGTTTGGGATCAGCCCCAGCATTTT
CASTGVWDQPQHF
>15|NA|few|TRBJ1-1|TRBV19
TGTGCCAGTAGTATGGGGCAGGGGCCGAACACTGAAGCTTTCTTT
CASSMGQGPNTEAFF
>14|NA|NA|TRBJ2-5|TRBV4-3
TGCGCCAGCAGCCAATGGAGGGCCGGGGAGACCCAGTACTTC
CASSQWRAGETQYF
>13|NA|NA|TRBJ1-1|TRBV7-2
TGTGCCAGCAGAAGGAGGATGAACAATGAAGCTTTCTTT
CASRRRMNNEAFF
>18|NA|once|TRBJ1-5|TRBV6-4
TGTGCCAGGAGCGCCGGAGGGTCGGGGGTATATAGCAATCAGCCCCAGCATTTT
CARSAGGSGVYSNQPQHF
>17|NA|few|TRBJ2-7|TRBV6-5
TGTGCCAGCAGTTACGGTGGAGGGGGGACGGATCCCTACGAGCAGTACTTC
CASSYGGGGTDPYEQYF
>13|NA|few|TRBJ1-5|TRBV7-8
TGTGCCACCTCAGGGCAGGAGGATCAGCCCCAGCATTTT
CATSGQEDQPQHF
>14|TRBD1|NA|TRBJ1-1|TRBV4-2
TGTGCCAGCCTCTCTGGGACAGGGAACACTGAAGCTTTCTTT
CASLSGTGNTEAFF
>12|NA|NA|TRBJ1-2|TRBV6-2/TRBV6-3
TGTGCCAGCACGGACCGTAACTATGGCTACACCTTC
CASTDRNYGYTF